The clone carrying this T cell receptor beta chain was observed many times. This sample is drawn from a study of T cells in Graves' hyperthyroidism and ophthalmopathy. Study context: Staff took peripheral blood when the initial diagnosis was made, before any treatment began.

V lost 7 bases and J 0 bases, leaving 16 bases between the germline ends. CDR3 length: 16 amino acids. Regions amplified from RNA transcripts were the TCR beta CDR3 regions. Carried out on the TCR CDR3, a first-round RT-PCR used the HTBI primer set. Via MiXCR, TCRdb re-called the multiplex PCR reads, giving one row per CDR3 protein. The table shows about 59,000 distinct CDR3 sequences, with about 53% occurring only once. V and J are TRBV12-3 or TRBV12-4 and TRBJ1-5; no clear D. The TCR comes from a woman in her sixties or seventies with Graves' ophthalmopathy. The sequenced sample consisted of blood. CDR3 residues: CASNTHPVYSNQPQHF. CDR3 DNA sequence: TGTGCCAGCAACACACACCCCGTATATAGCAATCAGCCCCAGCATTTT.